This T cell receptor (beta chain) was retrieved from a study of identical twins. On this clonotype: Antigen: not known.

A universal primer binding site was introduced by template switching. The final cDNA contained unique molecular identifiers. One entry per CDR3 protein results from TCRdb running MiXCR on the 5' RACE reads. Of 700,000 or so distinct CDR3 sequences listed, 8.6% are singletons. This CDR3 region has 15 residues. Germline-derived CDR1 and CDR2 are SGDLS and YYNGEE. Germline trimming cut 0 bases from V and 6 bases from J; bases unmatched to any gene: 7. Study-wide findings and caveats: Beta out-of-frame sequences displayed a weaker excess of sharing between twins.

These data were also filed under a second study, of yellow fever vaccine responses in identical twins.

J is TRBJ2-5 and V is TRBV9; TRBD1 aligns across 8 bases. The sequence was obtained from a woman aged 18-29 years in good health. Sequenced input: PBMCs. The CDR3 DNA reads TGTGCCAGCAGCGTAGACCTGGACAGGGTTAAGACCCAGTACTTC. Residues: CASSVDLDRVKTQYF. Variable domain in full (rest from reference TRBV9 and TRBJ2-5): DSGVTQTPKHLITATGQRVTLRCSPRSGDLSVYWYQQSLDQGLQFLIQYYNGEERAKGNILERFSAQQFPDLHSELNLSSLELGDSALYFCASSVDLDRVKTQYFGPGTRLLVL.